This T cell receptor (beta chain) was identified in a study of cytomegalovirus exposure and HLA in healthy donors. Study overall: Among about 400 genotyped donors, roughly 81% fell in the Caucasian-associated ancestry cluster. Findings of the study overall: Later findings reportedly placed an Asian-associated ancestry cluster below the roughly 700-donor mean for N-insertions. Three chains linked to CMV were shown in vitro to be specific for CMV antigens.

On this clone: What it binds is not known.

Primers included in the PCR were 60 Vbeta and 13 Jbeta primers. Methods used by the authors: In a later analysis, roughly 11 million of 75 million to 85 million unique beta chains occurred in at least two donors. TCRdb keeps only in-frame clones here, not all; method: immunoSEQ multiplex PCR. V, J and clone size are those of that table, while D and trimming were read from the DNA. The sample comprises about 100,000 clones, 78% of which are singletons, and approximately 0.8% rests with the top ten. V shed 5 bases and J shed 2 bases, with 13 bases lying between them. The CDR3 is made up of 14 amino acids. CDR1 and CDR2 (germline): MNHEY, SMNVEV (reference sequence).

The source of this sequence is a woman aged 55 to 70 in good health and CMV-seronegative. This rearrangement joins TRBV27 to TRBJ2-7; a possible D gene is TRBD2 (7 bases). The specimen sequenced was PBMCs. CDR3: CASSVGGPTYEQYF. In DNA form, the CDR3 reads TGTGCCAGCAGTGTCGGGGGGCCTACCTACGAGCAGTACTTC.